Listed here are 3 T cell receptor beta chains from one sample, sequenced in a study of naive and memory T cell subsets. The SP2 primer and nested alpha and beta constant region primers amplified ligated cDNA in four rounds. MiXCR, applied by TCRdb to the UMI-ligation and nested PCR reads, yields one record per CDR3 protein. This sample has tens of thousands of distinct CDR3 sequences, with 6.7% found just once. Treatment indicated: skin biopsy from PPD injection site in Mantoux-positive individual. TCR cDNA received a 3' ligated oligonucleotide that carried a UMI. The specimen comprised skin, sampled from a tuberculin skin test site. These receptors were taken from an adult in good health.

The V call is TRBV3-1, the J call TRBJ1-4; weak D call: TRBD1 (5 bases). This CDR3 region has 13 residues. The V gene's germline CDR1 is LGHDT and CDR2 YNNKEL (reference sequence). The V gene lost 5 bases and the J gene lost 8 bases, with 12 bases spanning the gap. CDR3 sequence reads: CASSSTGFEKLFF. The CDR3 coding sequence is TGTGCCAGCAGCTCCACAGGCTTCGAAAAACTGTTTTTT.

This chain links TRBV29-1 with TRBJ1-2; D gene uncertain. Trimming left V 6 bases short and J 2 bases short, with 4 bases between. CDR1 and CDR2 from the germline V gene are SQVTM and ANQGSEA. The length of the CDR3 is 10 residues. CDR3 coding DNA: TGCAGCGTCTACAACTATGGCTACACCTTC. Residues: CSVYNYGYTF.

This sequence joins TRBV12-3 or TRBV12-4 and TRBJ1-5, with 7 nucleotides matching TRBD1. The CDR3 covers 14 residues. V was pared by 6 bases and J by 4 bases, with 6 bases of the junction left unmatched. The chain's CDR3 is CASSPQGTNQPQHF. In nucleotides, the CDR3 is TGTGCCAGCAGCCCACAGGGGACGAATCAGCCCCAGCATTTT.